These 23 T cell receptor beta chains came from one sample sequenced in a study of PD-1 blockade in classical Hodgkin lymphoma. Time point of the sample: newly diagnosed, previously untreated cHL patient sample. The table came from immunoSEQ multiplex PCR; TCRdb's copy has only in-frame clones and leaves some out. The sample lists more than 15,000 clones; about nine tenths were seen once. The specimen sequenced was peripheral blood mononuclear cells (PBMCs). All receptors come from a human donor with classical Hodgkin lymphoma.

CDR3 loop: CASSLGYLVEGNQPQHF. Written as DNA, the CDR3 is TGTGCCAGCAGCTTAGGTTACTTGGTGGAAGGTAATCAGCCCCAGCATTTT. The V and J genes are TRBV7-2 and TRBJ1-5; D remains ambiguous. The CDR3 consists of 17 residues. V was pared by 1 base and J by 4 bases, with 17 bases between. Germline V gene data show CDR1 as SGHTA and CDR2 as FQGNSA.

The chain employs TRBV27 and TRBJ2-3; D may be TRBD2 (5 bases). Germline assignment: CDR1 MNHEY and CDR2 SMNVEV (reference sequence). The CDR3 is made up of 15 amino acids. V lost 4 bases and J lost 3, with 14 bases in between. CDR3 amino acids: CASSSWGDGTDTQYF. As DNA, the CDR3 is TGTGCCAGCAGTTCATGGGGAGACGGGACAGATACGCAGTATTTT.

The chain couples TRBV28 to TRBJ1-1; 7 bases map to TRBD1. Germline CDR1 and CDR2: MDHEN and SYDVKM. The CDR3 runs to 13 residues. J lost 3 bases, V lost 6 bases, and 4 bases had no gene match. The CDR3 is CASRKQGYTEAFF. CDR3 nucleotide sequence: TGTGCCAGCAGGAAACAGGGGTACACTGAAGCTTTCTTT. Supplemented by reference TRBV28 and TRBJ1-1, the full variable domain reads DVKVTQSSRYLVKRTGEKVFLECVQDMDHENMFWYRQDPGLGLRLIYFSYDVKMKEKGDIPEGYSVSREKKERFSLILESASTNQTSMYLCASRKQGYTEAFFGQGTRLTVV.

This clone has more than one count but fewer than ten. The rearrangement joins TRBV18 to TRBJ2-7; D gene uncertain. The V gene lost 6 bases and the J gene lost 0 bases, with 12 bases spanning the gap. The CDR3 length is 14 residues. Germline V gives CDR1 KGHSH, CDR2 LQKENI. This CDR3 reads CASSRQGSSYEQYF. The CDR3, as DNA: TGTGCCAGCTCCCGACAAGGGTCCTCCTACGAGCAGTACTTC.

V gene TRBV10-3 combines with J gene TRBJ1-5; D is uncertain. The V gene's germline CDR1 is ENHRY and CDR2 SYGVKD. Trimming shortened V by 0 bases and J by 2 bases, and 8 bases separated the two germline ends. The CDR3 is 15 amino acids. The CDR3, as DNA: TGTGCCATCAGTGAGTCCGGGCAGGGCAATCAGCCCCAGCATTTT. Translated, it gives CAISESGQGNQPQHF.

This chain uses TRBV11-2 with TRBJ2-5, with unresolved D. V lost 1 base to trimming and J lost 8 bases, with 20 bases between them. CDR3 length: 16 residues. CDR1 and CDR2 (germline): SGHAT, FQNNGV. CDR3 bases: TGTGCCAGCAGCTTAGGCCCCTGGGCACGGCAAGGAACCCAGTACTTC. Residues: CASSLGPWARQGTQYF.

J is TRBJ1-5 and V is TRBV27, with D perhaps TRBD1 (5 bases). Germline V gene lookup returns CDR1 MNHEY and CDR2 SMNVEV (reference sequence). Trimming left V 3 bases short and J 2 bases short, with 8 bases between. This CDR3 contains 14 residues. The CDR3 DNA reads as TGTGCCAGCAGTTTGATCAGGGGCAATCAGCCCCAGCATTTT. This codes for CASSLIRGNQPQHF.

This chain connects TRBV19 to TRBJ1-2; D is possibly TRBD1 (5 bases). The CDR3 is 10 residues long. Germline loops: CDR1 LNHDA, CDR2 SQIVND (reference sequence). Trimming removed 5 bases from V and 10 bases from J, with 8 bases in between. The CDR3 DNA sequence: TGTGCCAGTAGTGGGGGGACCTACACCTTC. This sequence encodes CASSGGTYTF.

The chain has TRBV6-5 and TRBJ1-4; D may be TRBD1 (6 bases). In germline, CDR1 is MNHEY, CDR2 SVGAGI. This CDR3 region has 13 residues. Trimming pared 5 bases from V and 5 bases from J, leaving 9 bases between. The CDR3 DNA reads TGTGCCAGCAGTAGGGGGATGAATGAAAAACTGTTTTTT. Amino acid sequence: CASSRGMNEKLFF.

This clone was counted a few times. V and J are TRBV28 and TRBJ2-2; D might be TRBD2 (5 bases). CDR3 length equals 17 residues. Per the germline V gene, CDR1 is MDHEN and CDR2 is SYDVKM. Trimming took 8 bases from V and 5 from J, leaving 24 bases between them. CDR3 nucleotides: TGTGCCAGCCGGCACCGACCCCGGCAGAGCGGTACCGGGGAGCTGTTTTTT. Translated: CASRHRPRQSGTGELFF. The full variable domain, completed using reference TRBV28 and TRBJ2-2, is DVKVTQSSRYLVKRTGEKVFLECVQDMDHENMFWYRQDPGLGLRLIYFSYDVKMKEKGDIPEGYSVSREKKERFSLILESASTNQTSMYLCASRHRPRQSGTGELFFGEGSRLTVL.

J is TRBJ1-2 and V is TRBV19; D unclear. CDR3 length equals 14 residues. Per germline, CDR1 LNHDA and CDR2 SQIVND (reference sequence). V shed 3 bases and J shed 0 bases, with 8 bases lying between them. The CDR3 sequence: CASSIRGTNYGYTF. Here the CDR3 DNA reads TGTGCCAGTAGTATTAGAGGGACTAACTATGGCTACACCTTC. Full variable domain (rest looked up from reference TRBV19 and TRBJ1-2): DGGITQSPKYLFRKEGQNVTLSCEQNLNHDAMYWYRQDPGQGLRLIYYSQIVNDFQKGDIAEGYSVSREKKESFPLTVTSAQKNPTAFYLCASSIRGTNYGYTFGSGTRLTVV.

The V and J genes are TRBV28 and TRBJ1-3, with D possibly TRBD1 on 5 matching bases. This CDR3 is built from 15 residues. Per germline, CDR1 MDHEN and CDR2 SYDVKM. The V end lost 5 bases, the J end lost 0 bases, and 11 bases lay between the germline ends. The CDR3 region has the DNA TGTGCCAGCAGTCCCCCCAGGGTCTCTGGAAACACCATATATTTT. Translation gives CASSPPRVSGNTIYF.

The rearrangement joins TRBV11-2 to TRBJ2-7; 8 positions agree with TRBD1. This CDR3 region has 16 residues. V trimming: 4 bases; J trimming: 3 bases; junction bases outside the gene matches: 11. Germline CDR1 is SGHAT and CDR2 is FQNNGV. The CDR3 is CASSSHRTGRVYEQYF. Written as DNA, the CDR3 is TGTGCCAGCAGCTCCCATCGGACAGGGCGGGTCTACGAGCAGTACTTC.

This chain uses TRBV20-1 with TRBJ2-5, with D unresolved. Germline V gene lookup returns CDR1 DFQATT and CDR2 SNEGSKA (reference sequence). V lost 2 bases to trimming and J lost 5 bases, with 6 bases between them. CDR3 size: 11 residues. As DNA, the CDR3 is TGCAGTGCTAGATTATGGGAGACCCAGTACTTC. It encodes CSARLWETQYF.

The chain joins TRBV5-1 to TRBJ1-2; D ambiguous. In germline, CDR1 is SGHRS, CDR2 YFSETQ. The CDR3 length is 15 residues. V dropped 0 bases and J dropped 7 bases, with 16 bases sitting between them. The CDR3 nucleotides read TGCGCCAGCAGCTTGGCCAAATTCTCCGAGAGTGGCTACACCTTC. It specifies CASSLAKFSESGYTF.

The CDR3 region has the DNA TGTGCCAGCAGCGGAGCGGGTGGAAATGAGCAGTTCTTC. The encoded protein is CASSGAGGNEQFF. The chain combines TRBV2 with TRBJ2-1; perhaps TRBD2 as D (6 bases). Germline CDR1 and CDR2: SNHLY and FYNNEI. V was shortened by 6 bases and J by 7 bases, with 13 bases between the two germline ends. The CDR3 loop spans 13 amino acids.

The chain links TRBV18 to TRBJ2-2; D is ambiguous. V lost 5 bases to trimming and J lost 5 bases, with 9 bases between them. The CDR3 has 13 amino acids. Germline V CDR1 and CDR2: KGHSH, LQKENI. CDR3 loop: CASSSDITGELFF. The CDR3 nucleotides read TGTGCCAGCTCATCCGATATAACCGGGGAGCTGTTTTTT.

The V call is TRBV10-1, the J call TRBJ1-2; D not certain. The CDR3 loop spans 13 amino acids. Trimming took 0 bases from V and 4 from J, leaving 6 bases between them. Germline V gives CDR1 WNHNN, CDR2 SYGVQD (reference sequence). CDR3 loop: CASSESGAYGYTF. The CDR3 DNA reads TGCGCCAGCAGTGAGTCCGGAGCCTATGGCTACACCTTC.

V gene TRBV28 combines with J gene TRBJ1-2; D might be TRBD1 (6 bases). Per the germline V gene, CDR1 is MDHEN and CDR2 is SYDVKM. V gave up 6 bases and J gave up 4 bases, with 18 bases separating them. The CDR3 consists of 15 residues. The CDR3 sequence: CASSLGGPRSYGYTF. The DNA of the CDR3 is TGTGCCAGCAGCCTCGGGGGGCCTCGGAGCTATGGCTACACCTTC.

DNA of the CDR3: TGCGCCAGCAGCTTGCCCCCGACAGGCCTTGTCGGGGAGCTGTTTTTT. Protein: CASSLPPTGLVGELFF. The chain employs TRBV5-1 and TRBJ2-2, with D perhaps TRBD1 (6 bases). V dropped 1 base and J dropped 7 bases, with 17 bases sitting between them. The CDR3 has 16 residues. Germline CDR1 is SGHRS and CDR2 is YFSETQ.

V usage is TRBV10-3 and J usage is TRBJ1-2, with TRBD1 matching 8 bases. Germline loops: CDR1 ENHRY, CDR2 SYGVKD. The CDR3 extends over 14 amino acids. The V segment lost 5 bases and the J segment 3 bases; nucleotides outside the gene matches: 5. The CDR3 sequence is CAISIKQGDYGYTF. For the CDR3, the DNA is TGTGCCATCAGTATAAAACAGGGGGACTATGGCTACACCTTC.

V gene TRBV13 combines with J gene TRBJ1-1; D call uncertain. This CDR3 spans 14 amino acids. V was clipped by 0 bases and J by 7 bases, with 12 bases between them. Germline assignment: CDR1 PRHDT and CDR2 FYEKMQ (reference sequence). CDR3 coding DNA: TGTGCCAGCAGCTTAGGAGGGAGTAGAAGTGAAGCTTTCTTT. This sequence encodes CASSLGGSRSEAFF.

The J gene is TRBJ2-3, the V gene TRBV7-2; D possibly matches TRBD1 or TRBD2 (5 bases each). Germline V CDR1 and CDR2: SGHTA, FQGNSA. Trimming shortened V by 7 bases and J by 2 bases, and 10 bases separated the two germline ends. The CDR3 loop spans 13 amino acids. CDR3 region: CASNGAPTDTQYF. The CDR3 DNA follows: TGTGCCAGCAACGGGGCCCCCACAGATACGCAGTATTTT.